A single sample is the source of the 21 T cell receptor beta chains below, sequenced in a study of blood T cells in healthy people across ages. For the second PCR, which ran for about 7 to 11 cycles, a sample-barcoded 5' primer and a J-beta primer mix were used. TCRdb reanalysed the 5' RACE reads using MiXCR and keeps one entry per CDR3 protein. The sample lists over 1.5 million distinct CDR3 sequences; about 50% were seen once. Material for sequencing was blood. The receptors derive from a woman aged 35 to 49 in good health.

As for this clonotype: At one of its ends the junction is not consistent with the germline gene, which may arise from a read error. The rearrangement joins TRBV5-6 to TRBJ2-1, with 7 bases that match TRBD2. Germline CDR1 reads SGHDT; CDR2 reads YYEEEE. This CDR3 has 13 amino acids. The CDR3 region is CASSRMGGNERFF. As DNA, the CDR3 is TGTGCCAGCAGCCGAATGGGGGGGAATGAGCGGTTCTTC.

This sequence joins TRBV7-8 and TRBJ2-1; D unclear. CDR1 is SGHVS and CDR2 is FQNEAQ in the germline V gene. CDR3 length equals 14 residues. V was shortened by 5 bases and J by 3 bases, with 11 bases between the two germline ends. CDR3 coding DNA: TGTGCCAGCAGCATCCTGACCGGCTACAATGAGCAGTTCTTC. Encoded protein: CASSILTGYNEQFF.

V usage is TRBV28 and J usage is TRBJ2-5; the D call may be TRBD1 or TRBD2 (5 bases each). Germline loops: CDR1 MDHEN, CDR2 SYDVKM. V dropped 10 bases and J dropped 4 bases, with 22 bases sitting between them. The CDR3 contains 15 residues. CDR3 region: CATRPFGASGETQYF. In nucleotides, the CDR3 is TGTGCCACCCGTCCCTTCGGGGCTAGTGGAGAGACCCAGTACTTC.

The DNA for the CDR3 is TGTGCCAGCAGCCTTACAGGGAGCACTGAAGCTTTCTTT. It codes for CASSLTGSTEAFF. The rearrangement links TRBV25-1 to TRBJ1-1; tentative D call: TRBD1 (6 bases). The germline V and J ends were trimmed by 6 bases and 4 bases, with 12 bases remaining between them. There are 13 residues in the CDR3. Germline V gene sequence: CDR1 MGHDK, CDR2 SYGVNS.

This chain joins TRBV11-2 and TRBJ2-1, with D possibly being TRBD2 (6 bases). This CDR3 region has 16 residues. Germline CDR1 is SGHAT and CDR2 is FQNNGV. V shed 2 bases and J shed 5 bases, with 16 bases lying between them. Written as DNA, the CDR3 is TGTGCCAGCAGCTTATTCTGGGCTGGCGGGAACAATGAGCAGTTCTTC. Amino acid sequence: CASSLFWAGGNNEQFF.

The gene calls are TRBV21-1 and TRBJ2-7; the table gives TRBD2 as D, unverified against the DNA. TRBV21-1 is flagged as a pseudogene. This CDR3 spans 15 amino acids. CDR3 nucleotide sequence: TGTGCCAGCAGCAAGGACTGCAACGTCTCCCACGAGCAGTACTTC. Translation: CASSKDCNVSHEQYF.

Of note for this clonotype: One end of the junction varies from germline; a read error may be responsible. The CDR3 DNA sequence: TGTGCCAGCACTGAAGGGACTCCGACGCAGTACTTC. Its protein product is CASTEGTPTQYF. The rearrangement links TRBV2 to TRBJ2-4; TRBD2 might be the D (6 bases). Germline CDR1 reads SNHLY; CDR2 reads FYNNEI. There are 12 residues in the CDR3.

This clonotype was recorded once. At one end, the junction sequence differs from germline, possibly due to a read error. J is TRBJ2-3 and V is TRBV18; possible D gene TRBD2, 6 bases. Germline lookup yields CDR1 KGHSH and CDR2 LQKENI. CDR3 length: 12 amino acids. The CDR3 region has the DNA TGTGTCAGCTCACCCCGGGGGGATACGCAGTATTTT. Its translation: CVSSPRGDTQYF.

This chain uses TRBV4-2 with TRBJ2-3; 9 bases fit TRBD2. The CDR3 is 17 amino acids. CDR1 is LGHNA and CDR2 is YNFKEQ in the germline V gene. The trim removed 4 bases at V and 0 bases at J, leaving 8 bases unmatched. CDR3 sequence (DNA): TGTGCCAGCAGCCGATTCGCGGGGGGGCAGAGCACAGATACGCAGTATTTT. Translating gives CASSRFAGGQSTDTQYF.

V is TRBV4-2 and J is TRBJ2-3; no clear D. The CDR3 totals 15 residues. Germline-derived CDR1 and CDR2 are LGHNA and YNFKEQ. Trimming removed 4 bases from V and 2 bases from J, with 13 bases in between. The CDR3: CASSPRRGYTDTQYF. The CDR3 DNA sequence: TGTGCCAGCAGCCCCCGCCGCGGATACACAGATACGCAGTATTTT.

CDR3 in amino acids: CASSWSGGAYEQYF. In DNA form, the CDR3 reads TGTGCCAGCAGCTGGTCAGGGGGAGCCTACGAGCAGTACTTC. The chain combines TRBV7-2 with TRBJ2-4, with 7 positions matching TRBD1. With the DNA end fitting TRBJ2-7 better, the J assignment may be wrong. This CDR3 region has 14 residues. The V gene's germline CDR1 is SGHTA and CDR2 FQGNSA.

This clonotype was seen only a few times. This sequence joins TRBV20-1 and TRBJ1-5; TRBD1 is a possible D gene (5 bases). Germline assignment: CDR1 DFQATT and CDR2 SNEGSKA (reference sequence). V gave up 6 bases and J gave up 4 bases, with 10 bases separating them. CDR3 length equals 12 residues. The CDR3 nucleotides are TGCAGTGCCATCCAGGGTAATCAGCCCCAGCATTTT. Its translation is CSAIQGNQPQHF.

The CDR3 reads CASSKTSGGAENEQFF. DNA of the CDR3: TGCGCCAGCAGCAAGACTAGCGGGGGGGCGGAAAATGAGCAGTTCTTC. V and J are TRBV4-1 and TRBJ2-1, with TRBD2 matching over 14 bases. Per germline, CDR1 MGHRA and CDR2 YSYEKL. After removal of 5 bases from V and 7 bases from J, the junction contained 7 bases not matched to a gene. This CDR3 is 16 amino acids long.

The V and J genes are TRBV14 and TRBJ1-1; a weak D match, TRBD1 (5 bases). Germline V CDR1 and CDR2: SGHDN, FVKESK. The CDR3 loop spans 14 amino acids. With 6 bases removed from V and 5 bases from J, the gap between germline ends came to 16 bases. This chain's CDR3 is CASRRQGGGTEAFF. In nucleotides, the CDR3 is TGTGCCAGCAGGCGACAAGGTGGGGGGACTGAAGCTTTCTTT.

V usage is TRBV27 and J usage is TRBJ2-5, with D possibly being TRBD1 (5 bases). From germline, CDR1 is MNHEY and CDR2 SMNVEV (reference sequence). There are 13 residues in the CDR3. Trimming removed 6 bases at V and 5 bases at J, with 13 bases between. The CDR3 bases are TGTGCCAGCAGACCCAGCAGGGTTGAGACCCAGTACTTC. Translation: CASRPSRVETQYF.

The chain couples TRBV28 to TRBJ2-3; TRBD2 matches 12 bases. The V segment lost 5 bases and the J segment 4 bases; nucleotides outside the gene matches: 13. The CDR3 is made up of 18 amino acids. Germline CDR1 reads MDHEN; CDR2 reads SYDVKM. Here the CDR3 reads CASSGASGGALFADTQYF. In DNA form, the CDR3 reads TGTGCCAGCAGTGGGGCTAGCGGGGGGGCCTTGTTCGCAGATACGCAGTATTTT. The complete variable domain, with remaining parts taken from reference TRBV28 and TRBJ2-3, reads DVKVTQSSRYLVKRTGEKVFLECVQDMDHENMFWYRQDPGLGLRLIYFSYDVKMKEKGDIPEGYSVSREKKERFSLILESASTNQTSMYLCASSGASGGALFADTQYFGPGTRLTVL.

V and J are TRBV28 and TRBJ2-7; 12 bases fit TRBD1. Trimming took 0 bases from V and 11 from J; bases not matched to a gene: 11. Germline V gene data show CDR1 as MDHEN and CDR2 as SYDVKM. The CDR3 totals 16 residues. The DNA of the CDR3 is TGTGCCAGCAGTTTATGGGAGGGACAGGGGGCCCTCCGCGAGTACTTC. This encodes CASSLWEGQGALREYF. Supplemented by reference TRBV28 and TRBJ2-7, the full variable domain reads DVKVTQSSRYLVKRTGEKVFLECVQDMDHENMFWYRQDPGLGLRLIYFSYDVKMKEKGDIPEGYSVSREKKERFSLILESASTNQTSMYLCASSLWEGQGALREYFGPGTRLTVT.

The chain has TRBV5-1 and TRBJ2-1; TRBD2 is a possible D gene (6 bases). Germline CDR1 and CDR2: SGHRS and YFSETQ. Trimming left V 0 bases short and J 15 bases short, with 19 bases between. The CDR3 sequence is 14 residues long. The CDR3 loop reads CASSLAEVDRGWFF. The CDR3 DNA reads TGCGCCAGCAGCTTGGCCGAGGTCGACCGGGGGTGGTTCTTC.

The V call is TRBV6-1, the J call TRBJ2-1, with TRBD2 as a possible D gene (6 bases). The J call is doubtful: the DNA matches TRBJ2-7 better. Germline V CDR1 and CDR2: MNHNS, SASEGT. This CDR3 comprises 18 residues. In DNA form, the CDR3 reads TGTGCCAGCAGTGAAGCCCCCGGGACTGCCAGCTCCTACAATGAGCAGTACTTC. Amino acid sequence: CASSEAPGTASSYNEQYF.

The V call is TRBV4-2, the J call TRBJ2-4; 8 bases fit TRBD1. V lost 0 bases, J lost 5 bases, and 6 bases stayed unmatched. The germline gives CDR1 LGHNA, CDR2 YNFKEQ. The CDR3 spans 16 residues. The CDR3 here is CASSQERQGAENIQYF. CDR3 DNA sequence: TGTGCCAGCAGCCAAGAACGGCAGGGGGCAGAAAACATTCAGTACTTC.

The V gene is TRBV6-5, the J gene TRBJ1-2; 7 positions agree with TRBD1. CDR1 and CDR2 from the germline V gene are MNHEY and SVGAGI. J lost 7 bases, V lost 7 bases, and 12 bases had no gene match. CDR3 length: 14 amino acids. Here the CDR3 reads CASNPRGGGRGYTF. CDR3 nucleotides: TGTGCCAGCAACCCCCGAGGAGGGGGCCGTGGCTACACCTTC.